The T cell receptor (beta chain) under discussion was sequenced for a study of T cell clonotyping in hematopoietic cell transplantation. Time point defined: recipient sample about 28 days before transplant, after cytoreduction. Only in-frame clones appear in the TCRdb table, and some are missing; sequencing was by immunoSEQ multiplex PCR. The sample lists around 25,000 clones, less than 75% seen once, with approximately 5.9% in the top ten. The starting material was peripheral blood mononuclear cells, obtained before stem cell transplant. This clonotype originated in a man aged 50-60 years with myelodysplastic syndrome. Some clones in this sample may be carry-over from other donors' samples.

CDR3 nucleotide sequence: TGTGCCATCAGTGAAGGGCCCCAGGGTGGGCAAGAGACCCAGTACTTC. Protein sequence: CAISEGPQGGQETQYF. The chain employs TRBV10-3 and TRBJ2-5, with D possibly being TRBD1 (5 bases). Trimming left V 3 bases short and J 2 bases short, with 16 bases between. The CDR3 loop spans 16 amino acids. The germline gives CDR1 ENHRY, CDR2 SYGVKD.